This T cell receptor (beta chain) originates from a study of blood T cell repertoires in COVID-19. Study-wide background: From T cells, B-cell-depleted T cells, or PBMCs came the material, which was cDNA or gDNA.

Per the study methods: Amplification of reference gene primers was used by the study to estimate nucleated cell counts. Method: immunoSEQ multiplex PCR; TCRdb's copy keeps in-frame clones and lacks some. The V and J calls and the clone size are those of that table, but D and trimming were determined from the DNA. The sample comprises hundreds of thousands of clones, roughly 89% of which are singletons, and 2.5% to 3.5% rests with the top ten. V lost 7 bases to trimming and J lost 7 bases; unmatched junction nucleotides: 12. The CDR3 totals 15 residues. The germline V gene has CDR1 SGHTS and CDR2 YDEGEE. Participant-given clinical history determined each cohort assignment.

The TCR comes from a woman aged 50 to 65 who had been exposed to COVID-19. The sample was PBMCs or T cells enriched from blood (not recorded which). The chain uses TRBV5-8 and TRBJ1-4; 8 bases align to TRBD1. CDR3 sequence: CASATNRGKGEKLFF. The CDR3, as DNA: TGTGCCAGCGCGACTAACAGGGGGAAGGGTGAAAAACTGTTTTTT. Full variable domain (missing parts from reference TRBV5-8 and TRBJ1-4): EAGVTQSPTHLIKTRGQQATLRCSPISGHTSVYWYQQALGLGLQFLLWYDEGEERNRGNFPPRFSGRQFPNYSSELNVNALELEDSALYLCASATNRGKGEKLFFGSGTQLSVL.